This T cell receptor (beta chain) was recorded in a study of T cell changes during pregnancy in multiple sclerosis (dated by TCRdb to about 2019). About the investigation overall: In women with multiple sclerosis, the researchers looked at how the T cell repertoire shifted as pregnancy progressed.

V is cut by 4 bases and J by 2 bases, and the space between the germline ends is 13 bases. From the cysteine up to the phenylalanine, the CDR3 has a length of 14 residues. Here the CDR3 DNA is all that survives: 42 bases in frame from base 1. The germline V gene supplies CDR1 SGHRS and CDR2 YFSETQ. With regard to this clone: Its antigen remains unidentified. Base qualities are not at hand, and no much larger clone is one base apart.

The library came from the immunoSEQ multiplex PCR assay. In its TCRdb copy, this immuneACCESS table keeps in-frame sequences only and misses some clones. Where compared with another copy, unresolved V genes explain less than half of these, and the others have no known cause. This sample lists some 70,000 clones; 75% to 90% were detected once. Of the sample, about 3.5% is held by the ten largest clones. Here the chain combines TRBV5-1 and TRBJ2-7, and TRBD2 may be the D gene, going by 6 matching bases. Sequencing was performed on peripheral blood, taken before pregnancy. This TCR was sampled from a female donor with multiple sclerosis, enrolled in a pregnancy study. CDR3 protein: CASSVGDFTYEQYF. The base sequence is TGCGCCAGCAGCGTTGGGGACTTTACCTACGAGCAGTACTTC.